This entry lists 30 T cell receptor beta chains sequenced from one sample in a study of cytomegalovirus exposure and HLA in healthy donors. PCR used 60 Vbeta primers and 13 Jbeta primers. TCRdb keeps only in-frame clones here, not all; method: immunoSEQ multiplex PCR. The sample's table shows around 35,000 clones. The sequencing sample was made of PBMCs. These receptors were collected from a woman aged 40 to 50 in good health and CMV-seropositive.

The CDR3 DNA reads TGTGCCAGCAGCTCGGGGATCCAGAACACTGAAGCTTTCTTT. Translated, it gives CASSSGIQNTEAFF. This sequence joins TRBV7-3 and TRBJ1-1; no clear D gene. This CDR3 is 14 amino acids long. Trimming took off 4 bases at V and 1 base at J, with 10 bases between the two ends. CDR1 and CDR2 from the germline V gene are SGHTA and FQGTGA.

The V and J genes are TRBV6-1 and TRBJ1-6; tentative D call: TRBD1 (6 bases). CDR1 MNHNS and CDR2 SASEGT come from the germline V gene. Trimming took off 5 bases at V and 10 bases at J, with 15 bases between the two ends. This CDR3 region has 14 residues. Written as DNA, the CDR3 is TGTGCCAGCAGTCCGGACAGCCGCGGATCACCCCTCCACTTT. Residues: CASSPDSRGSPLHF.

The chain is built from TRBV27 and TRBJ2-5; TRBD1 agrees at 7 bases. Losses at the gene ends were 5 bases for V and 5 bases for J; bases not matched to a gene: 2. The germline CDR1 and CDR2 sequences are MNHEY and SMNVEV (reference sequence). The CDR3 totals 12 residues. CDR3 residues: CASSPRGETQYF. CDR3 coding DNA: TGTGCCAGCAGTCCCAGGGGGGAGACCCAGTACTTC.

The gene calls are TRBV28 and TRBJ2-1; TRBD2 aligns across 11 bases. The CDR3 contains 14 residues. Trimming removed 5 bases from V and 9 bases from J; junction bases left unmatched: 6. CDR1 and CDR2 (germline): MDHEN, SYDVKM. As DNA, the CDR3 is TGTGCCAGCAGTATAGCGGGGGGGCCGTTTGAGCAGTTCTTC. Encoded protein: CASSIAGGPFEQFF.

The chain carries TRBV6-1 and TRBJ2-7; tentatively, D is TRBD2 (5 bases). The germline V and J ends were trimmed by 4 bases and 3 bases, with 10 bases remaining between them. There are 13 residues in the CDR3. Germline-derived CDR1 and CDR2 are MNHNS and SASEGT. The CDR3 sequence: CASSVTSGYEQYF. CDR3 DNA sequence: TGTGCCAGCAGTGTCACCAGCGGCTACGAGCAGTACTTC.

CDR3 residues: CASSEGRLPEQYF. The CDR3 DNA sequence: TGTGCCAGCAGTGAAGGGCGACTTCCCGAGCAGTACTTC. The genes are TRBV2 and TRBJ2-7; unclear D gene. Trimming pared 1 base from V and 6 bases from J, leaving 10 bases between. The CDR3 contains 13 residues. CDR1 and CDR2 from the germline V gene are SNHLY and FYNNEI. Filled out from reference TRBV2 and TRBJ2-7, the complete variable domain reads EPEVTQTPSHQVTQMGQEVILRCVPISNHLYFYWYRQILGQKVEFLVSFYNNEISEKSEIFDDQFSVERPDGSNFTLKIRSTKLEDSAMYFCASSEGRLPEQYFGPGTRLTVT.

The CDR3 DNA follows: TGCAGCGTTGTTGAGGCGAGACTAGCCAAAAACATTCAGTACTTC. Translating gives CSVVEARLAKNIQYF. The genes are TRBV29-1 and TRBJ2-4, with D uncertain. CDR1 and CDR2 from the germline V gene are SQVTM and ANQGSEA. The length of the CDR3 is 15 residues. V was cut by 4 bases and J by 0 bases, with 13 bases left in between.

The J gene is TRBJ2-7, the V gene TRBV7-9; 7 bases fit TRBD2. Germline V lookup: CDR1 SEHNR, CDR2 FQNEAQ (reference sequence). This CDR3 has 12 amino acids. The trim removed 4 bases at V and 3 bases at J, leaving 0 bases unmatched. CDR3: CASSWTSYEQYF. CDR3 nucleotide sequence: TGTGCCAGCAGCTGGACTAGCTACGAGCAGTACTTC.

For the CDR3, the DNA is TGCAGCGTCATAGCGGGAGGGATCGGCTCCTACAATGAGCAGTTCTTC. It codes for CSVIAGGIGSYNEQFF. This chain connects TRBV29-1 to TRBJ2-1; TRBD2 agrees at 11 bases. The junction had 7 bases not matched to a gene; V was cut back by 6 bases and J by 0 bases. Germline CDR1 reads SQVTM; CDR2 reads ANQGSEA. The CDR3 contains 16 residues.

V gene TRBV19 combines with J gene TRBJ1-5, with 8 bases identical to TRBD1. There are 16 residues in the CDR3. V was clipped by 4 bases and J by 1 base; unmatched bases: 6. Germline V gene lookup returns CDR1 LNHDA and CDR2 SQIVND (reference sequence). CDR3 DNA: TGTGCCAGTAGTACCCGGACAGGGATGAGCAATCAGCCCCAGCATTTT. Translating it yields CASSTRTGMSNQPQHF.

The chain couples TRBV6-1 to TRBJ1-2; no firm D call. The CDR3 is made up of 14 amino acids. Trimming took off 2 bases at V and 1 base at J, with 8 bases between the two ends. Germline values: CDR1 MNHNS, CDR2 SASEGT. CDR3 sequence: CASSETVRNYGYTF. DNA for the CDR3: TGTGCCAGCAGTGAAACGGTGCGTAACTATGGCTACACCTTC.

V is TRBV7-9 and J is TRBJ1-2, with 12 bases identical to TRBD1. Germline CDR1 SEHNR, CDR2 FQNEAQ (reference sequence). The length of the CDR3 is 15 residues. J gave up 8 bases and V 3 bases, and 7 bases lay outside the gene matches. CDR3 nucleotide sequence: TGTGCCAGCAGCTTTCTGGGACAGGGGGCTTGGGGCTACACCTTC. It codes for CASSFLGQGAWGYTF.

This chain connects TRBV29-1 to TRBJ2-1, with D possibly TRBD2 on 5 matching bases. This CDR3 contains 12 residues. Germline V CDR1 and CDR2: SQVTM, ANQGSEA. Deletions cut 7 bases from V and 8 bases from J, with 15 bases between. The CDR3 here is CSEGLSGHEQFF. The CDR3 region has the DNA TGCAGCGAAGGACTCAGCGGTCATGAGCAGTTCTTC.

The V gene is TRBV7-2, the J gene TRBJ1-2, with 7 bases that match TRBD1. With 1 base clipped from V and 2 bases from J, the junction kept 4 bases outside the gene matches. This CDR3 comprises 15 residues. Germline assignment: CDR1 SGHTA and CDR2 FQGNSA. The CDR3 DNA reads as TGTGCCAGCAGCTTAGTGCAGGGGGTGAACTATGGCTACACCTTC. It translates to CASSLVQGVNYGYTF.

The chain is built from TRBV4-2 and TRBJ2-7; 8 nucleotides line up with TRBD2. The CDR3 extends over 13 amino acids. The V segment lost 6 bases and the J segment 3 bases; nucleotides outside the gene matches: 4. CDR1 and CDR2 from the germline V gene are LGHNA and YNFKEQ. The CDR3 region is CASSRGLDYEQYF. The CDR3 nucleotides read TGTGCCAGCAGTCGGGGACTAGACTACGAGCAGTACTTC.

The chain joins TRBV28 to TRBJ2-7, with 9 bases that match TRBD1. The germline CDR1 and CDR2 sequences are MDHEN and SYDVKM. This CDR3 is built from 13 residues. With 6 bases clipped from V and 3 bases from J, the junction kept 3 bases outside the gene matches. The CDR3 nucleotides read TGTGCCAGCAGCACGGGACAGGGCTACGAGCAGTACTTC. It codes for CASSTGQGYEQYF.

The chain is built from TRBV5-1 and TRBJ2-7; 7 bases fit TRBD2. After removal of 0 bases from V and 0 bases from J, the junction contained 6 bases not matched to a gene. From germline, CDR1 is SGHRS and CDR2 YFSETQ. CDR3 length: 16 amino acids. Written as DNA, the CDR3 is TGCGCCAGCAGCTTGGTAAGCGGGGCGCTCTCCTACGAGCAGTACTTC. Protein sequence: CASSLVSGALSYEQYF.

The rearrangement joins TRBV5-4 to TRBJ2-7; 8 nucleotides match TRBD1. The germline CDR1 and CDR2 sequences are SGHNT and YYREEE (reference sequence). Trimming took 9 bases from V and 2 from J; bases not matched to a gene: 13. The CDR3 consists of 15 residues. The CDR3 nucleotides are TGTGCCACCCAACCGTACAGGGGACAGGCCTACGAGCAGTACTTC. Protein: CATQPYRGQAYEQYF.

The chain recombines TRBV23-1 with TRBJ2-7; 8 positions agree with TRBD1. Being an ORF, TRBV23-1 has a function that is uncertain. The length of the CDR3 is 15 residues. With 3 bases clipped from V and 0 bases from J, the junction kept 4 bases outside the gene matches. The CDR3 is CASSHWTGSSYEQYF. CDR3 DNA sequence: TGCGCCAGCAGTCACTGGACAGGGAGCTCCTACGAGCAGTACTTC.

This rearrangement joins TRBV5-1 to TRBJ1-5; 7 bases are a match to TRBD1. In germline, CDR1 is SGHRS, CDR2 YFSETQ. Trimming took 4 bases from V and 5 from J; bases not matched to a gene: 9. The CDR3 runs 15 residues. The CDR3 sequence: CASSLTGVPHQPQHF. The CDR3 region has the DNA TGCGCCAGCAGCCTTACAGGGGTTCCGCATCAGCCCCAGCATTTT.

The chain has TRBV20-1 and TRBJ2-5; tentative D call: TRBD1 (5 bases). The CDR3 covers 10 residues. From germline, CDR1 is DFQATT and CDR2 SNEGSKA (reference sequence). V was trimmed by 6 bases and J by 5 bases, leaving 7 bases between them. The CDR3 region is CSASGETQYF. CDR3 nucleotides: TGCAGTGCATCAGGGGAGACCCAGTACTTC.

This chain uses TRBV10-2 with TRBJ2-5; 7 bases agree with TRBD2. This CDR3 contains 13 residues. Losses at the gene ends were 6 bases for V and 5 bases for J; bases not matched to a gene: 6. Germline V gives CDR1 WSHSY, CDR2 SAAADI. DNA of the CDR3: TGCGCCAGCAGGGGGGAGGGATGGGAGACCCAGTACTTC. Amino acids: CASRGEGWETQYF.

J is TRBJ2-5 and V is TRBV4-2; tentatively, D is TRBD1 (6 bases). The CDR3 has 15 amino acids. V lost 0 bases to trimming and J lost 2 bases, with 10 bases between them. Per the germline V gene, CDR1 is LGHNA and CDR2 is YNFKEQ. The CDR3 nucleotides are TGTGCCAGCAGCCAAGATCAAGGACAGCAAGAGACCCAGTACTTC. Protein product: CASSQDQGQQETQYF.

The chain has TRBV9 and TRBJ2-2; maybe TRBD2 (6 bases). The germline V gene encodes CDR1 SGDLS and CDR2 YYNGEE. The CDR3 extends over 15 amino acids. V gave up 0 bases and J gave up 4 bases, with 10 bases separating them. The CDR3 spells CASSVEGSGTGELFF. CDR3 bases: TGTGCCAGCAGCGTAGAAGGTAGCGGCACCGGGGAGCTGTTTTTT.

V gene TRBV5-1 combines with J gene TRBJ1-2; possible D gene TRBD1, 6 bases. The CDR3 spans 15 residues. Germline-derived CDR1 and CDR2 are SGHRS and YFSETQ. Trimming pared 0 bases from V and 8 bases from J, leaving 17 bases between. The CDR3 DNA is TGCGCCAGCAGCTTGGATGTCGTGGGGGCGCAGGGCTACACCTTC. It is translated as CASSLDVVGAQGYTF.

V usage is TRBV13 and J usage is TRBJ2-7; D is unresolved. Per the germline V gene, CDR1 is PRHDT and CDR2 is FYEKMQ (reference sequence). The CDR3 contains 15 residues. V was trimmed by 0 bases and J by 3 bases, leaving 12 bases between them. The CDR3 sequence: CASSLGAGSVYEQYF. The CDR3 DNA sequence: TGTGCCAGCAGCTTAGGAGCAGGTTCAGTCTACGAGCAGTACTTC.

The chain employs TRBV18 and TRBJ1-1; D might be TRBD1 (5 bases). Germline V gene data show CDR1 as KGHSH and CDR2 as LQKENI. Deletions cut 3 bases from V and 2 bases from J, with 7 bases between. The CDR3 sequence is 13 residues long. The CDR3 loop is CASSPGLNTEAFF. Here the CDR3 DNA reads TGTGCCAGCTCACCGGGACTCAACACTGAAGCTTTCTTT.

The CDR3 coding sequence is TGTGCCAGCAGCCAAGGACAGAGATATAATTCACCCCTCCACTTT. Encoded protein: CASSQGQRYNSPLHF. The chain is built from TRBV14 and TRBJ1-6, with D tentatively TRBD1 (5 bases). The CDR3 has 15 amino acids. V lost 1 base to trimming and J lost 4 bases, with 8 bases between them. Germline CDR1 reads SGHDN; CDR2 reads FVKESK.

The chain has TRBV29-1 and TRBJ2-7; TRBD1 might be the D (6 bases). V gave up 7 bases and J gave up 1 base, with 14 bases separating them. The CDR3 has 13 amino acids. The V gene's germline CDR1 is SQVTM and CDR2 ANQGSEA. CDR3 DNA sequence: TGCAGCGCCCTGGGACACCTTTCCTACGAGCAGTACTTC. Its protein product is CSALGHLSYEQYF.

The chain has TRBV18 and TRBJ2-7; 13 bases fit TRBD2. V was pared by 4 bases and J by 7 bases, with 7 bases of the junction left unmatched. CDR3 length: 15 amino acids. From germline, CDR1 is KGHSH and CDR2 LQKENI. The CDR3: CASSRDRGLAGEQYF. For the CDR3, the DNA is TGTGCCAGCTCACGTGACCGGGGACTAGCGGGGGAGCAGTACTTC. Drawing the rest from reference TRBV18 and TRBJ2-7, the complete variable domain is NAGVMQNPRHLVRRRGQEARLRCSPMKGHSHVYWYRQLPEEGLKFMVYLQKENIIDESGMPKERFSAEFPKEGPSILRIQQVVRGDSAAYFCASSRDRGLAGEQYFGPGTRLTVT.